The 22 T cell receptor beta chains in this list originate from one sample, sequenced in a study of T cells after yellow fever vaccination. TCRdb fed the 5' RACE reads into MiXCR, producing one record per CDR3 protein. The repertoire has tens of thousands of distinct CDR3 sequences, around 5% of them found once; the top ten carry roughly 2%. Sample: CD4+ T cells sorted from PBMCs, taken around 15 days after the first yellow fever vaccination. These receptors all come from a man younger than 35 who received the YFV17D yellow fever vaccine.

The chain uses TRBV2 and TRBJ2-2; 12 bases fit TRBD2. Unmatched junction bases numbered 9, after V lost 6 bases and J lost 1 base. The CDR3 contains 18 residues. Germline CDR1 and CDR2: SNHLY and FYNNEI. The CDR3 bases are TGTGCCAGCAGCTCCCGGACTAGCGGGGCTTTGAACACCGGGGAGCTGTTTTTT. Translating gives CASSSRTSGALNTGELFF.

The rearrangement joins TRBV3-2 to TRBJ1-1; TRBD1 is the table's D call, not checked against the DNA. TRBV3-2 is given as a pseudogene. The CDR3 spans 15 residues. CDR3 protein: CATSQGTGAATEAFF. The CDR3 nucleotides are TGTGCCACCTCCCAAGGAACAGGGGCGGCCACTGAAGCTTTCTTT.

The sample holds many counts of this clonotype. This chain links TRBV5-1 with TRBJ2-1; 12 bases are a match to TRBD1. Losses at the gene ends were 6 bases for V and 8 bases for J; bases not matched to a gene: 6. This CDR3 spans 14 amino acids. Germline loops: CDR1 SGHRS, CDR2 YFSETQ. The DNA of the CDR3 is TGCGCCAGCACCTCCGGGACAGGGGGCGATGAGCAGTTCTTC. This gives the protein CASTSGTGGDEQFF.

This clonotype was seen repeatedly, ten times or more. The V gene is TRBV20-1, the J gene TRBJ2-3; TRBD2 matches at 9 bases. V lost 0 bases to trimming and J lost 4 bases; unmatched junction nucleotides: 8. The CDR3 is 16 amino acids. Germline values: CDR1 DFQATT, CDR2 SNEGSKA (reference sequence). The CDR3 loop is CSARDLRRGGADTQYF. The CDR3 nucleotides are TGCAGTGCTAGAGACCTGCGGCGGGGGGGCGCAGATACGCAGTATTTT.

V and J are TRBV30 and TRBJ1-3, with D maybe TRBD1 (6 bases). Per germline, CDR1 GTSNPN and CDR2 SVGIG (reference sequence). The germline V and J ends were trimmed by 1 base and 7 bases, with 8 bases remaining between them. CDR3 length: 12 amino acids. The CDR3 DNA follows: TGTGCCTGGAGTGCAGGGGTGAACACCATATATTTT. This gives the protein CAWSAGVNTIYF.

This clonotype was recorded at least ten times. This rearrangement joins TRBV19 to TRBJ2-7; the D gene is possibly TRBD2 (5 bases). This CDR3 contains 13 residues. V was pared by 5 bases and J by 4 bases, with 12 bases between. The germline gives CDR1 LNHDA, CDR2 SQIVND (reference sequence). The CDR3, as DNA: TGTGCCAGTAGTCGAGGGAACGGGTACGAGCAGTACGTC. Translation gives CASSRGNGYEQYV.

Regarding this clonotype: Relative to the germline gene, one junction end is altered; a read error may explain this. V gene TRBV6-6 combines with J gene TRBJ2-5; 10 bases map to TRBD2. Germline V gives CDR1 MNHNY, CDR2 SVGAGI (reference sequence). The CDR3 runs 13 residues. The CDR3 DNA reads TGTGGCAGCAAACTAGCGGGACAAGAGACCCAGTACTTC. The encoded protein is CGSKLAGQETQYF.

The rearrangement joins TRBV3-1 to TRBJ2-7; a possible D gene is TRBD1 (5 bases). The length of the CDR3 is 13 residues. The germline V gene has CDR1 LGHDT and CDR2 YNNKEL (reference sequence). Trimming took off 1 base at V and 6 bases at J, with 10 bases between the two ends. For the CDR3, the DNA is TGTGCCAGCAGCCAAGTCAGGGAAGGCGAGCAGTACTTC. This sequence encodes CASSQVREGEQYF.

This clonotype came up many times. The chain is built from TRBV5-1 and TRBJ2-3, with 8 bases matching TRBD1. The CDR3 loop spans 15 amino acids. CDR1 and CDR2 (germline): SGHRS, YFSETQ. V lost 2 bases and J lost 2; bases outside the gene matches: 4. CDR3 protein: CASSFRTGHTDTQYF. CDR3 DNA: TGCGCCAGCAGCTTTCGGACAGGGCACACAGATACGCAGTATTTT.

In this sample, this clonotype turned up many times. The J gene is TRBJ1-2, the V gene TRBV7-9; 7 bases align to TRBD1. The germline CDR1 and CDR2 sequences are SEHNR and FQNEAQ (reference sequence). Trimming at V came to 7 bases and at J to 5 bases, leaving 10 bases not matched to a gene. This CDR3 has 14 amino acids. The CDR3 DNA is TGTGCCAGCACCTCACAGGACAGGCCGTATGGCTACACCTTC. Translation: CASTSQDRPYGYTF.

This clonotype was seen repeatedly, ten times or more. The chain is built from TRBV5-6 and TRBJ2-1; TRBD2 matches 8 bases. CDR1 SGHDT and CDR2 YYEEEE come from the germline V gene. There are 16 residues in the CDR3. J gave up 4 bases and V 5 bases, and 11 bases lay outside the gene matches. CDR3 bases: TGTGCCAGCAGTCCAGCGTCTAGCGGGCCTTACAATGAGCAGTTCTTC. Protein: CASSPASSGPYNEQFF.

This clonotype was detected only once. A read error may be the cause here, since a much bigger clone is one base away. J is TRBJ2-5 and V is TRBV11-2; D gene unclear. The V end lost 4 bases, the J end lost 5 bases, and 8 bases lay between the germline ends. The germline gives CDR1 SGHAT, CDR2 FQNNGV. The CDR3 is 12 amino acids. This chain's CDR3 is CASSSMCETQYF. The CDR3, as DNA: TGTGCCAGCAGCTCGATGTGTGAGACCCAGTACTTC. The full variable domain, rest sourced from reference TRBV11-2 and TRBJ2-5, is EAGVAQSPRYKIIEKRQSVAFWCNPISGHATLYWYQQILGQGPKLLIQFQNNGVVDDSQLPKDRFSAERLKGVDSTLKIQPAKLEDSAVYLCASSSMCETQYFGPGTRLLVL.

This clonotype was recorded at least ten times. The chain has TRBV12-3 or TRBV12-4 and TRBJ1-6, with D uncertain. The CDR3 totals 15 residues. V was trimmed by 6 bases and J by 2 bases, leaving 11 bases between them. The CDR3: CASSRDWPYNSPLHF. CDR3 coding DNA: TGTGCCAGCAGCCGTGATTGGCCCTATAATTCACCCCTCCACTTT.

This clonotype was recorded many times. The genes are TRBV20-1 and TRBJ1-5, with D unclear. V was shortened by 4 bases and J by 0 bases, with 7 bases between the two germline ends. The length of the CDR3 is 13 residues. The germline CDR1 and CDR2 sequences are DFQATT and SNEGSKA (reference sequence). CDR3 sequence (DNA): TGCAGTGCTATGGGATATAGCAATCAGCCCCAGCATTTT. This codes for CSAMGYSNQPQHF.

This clonotype was observed at least ten times. The chain links TRBV7-9 to TRBJ1-2; unclear D gene. Germline CDR1 reads SEHNR; CDR2 reads FQNEAQ (reference sequence). This CDR3 has 12 residues. V lost 5 bases and J lost 7, with 11 bases in between. The CDR3, as DNA: TGTGCCAGCAGCCCTCCCGCGGCTGGCTACACCTTC. Translating gives CASSPPAAGYTF.

This clonotype was detected many times. The chain uses TRBV18 and TRBJ2-3; a weak D match, TRBD2 (5 bases). V dropped 2 bases and J dropped 4 bases, with 13 bases sitting between them. The CDR3 contains 15 residues. Germline assignment: CDR1 KGHSH and CDR2 LQKENI. CDR3 nucleotide sequence: TGTGCCAGCTCACCAAGAGCGGAACTGGCAGATACGCAGTATTTT. Its protein is CASSPRAELADTQYF.

In its sample, this clonotype was seen many times. The genes are TRBV4-2 and TRBJ1-3, with no clear D. V was trimmed by 5 bases and J by 0 bases, leaving 17 bases between them. The CDR3 loop spans 17 amino acids. The V gene's germline CDR1 is LGHNA and CDR2 YNFKEQ. The CDR3 nucleotides are TGTGCCAGCAGCGCCCGACGCTGGAATAACTCTGGAAACACCATATATTTT. Translated: CASSARRWNNSGNTIYF.

This clonotype was seen only once. A much larger clone lies a single base off, so this may be a read error. This sequence joins TRBV12-3 or TRBV12-4 and TRBJ2-7, with D perhaps TRBD1 (5 bases). This CDR3 has 14 amino acids. The CDR3 DNA follows: TGTGCCATCAGTTTTGACAGACCGTCCTACGAGCAGTACTTC. Its protein is CAISFDRPSYEQYF.

The sample holds many counts of this clonotype. In nucleotides, the CDR3 is TGCGCCAGCAGCCAAGAAGCAGGGTCTGGCCTCGAGCAGTACTTC. Translating it yields CASSQEAGSGLEQYF. V is TRBV4-3 and J is TRBJ2-7; TRBD1 might be the D (5 bases). The germline gives CDR1 LGHNA, CDR2 YSLEER. The CDR3 has 15 amino acids. V was pared by 0 bases and J by 6 bases, with 15 bases between.

This clonotype was picked up many times. J is TRBJ2-5 and V is TRBV2; possibly TRBD2 for D (6 bases). Germline loops: CDR1 SNHLY, CDR2 FYNNEI. The CDR3 spans 13 residues. Trimming cost V 7 bases and J 7 bases, with 16 bases left between them. The CDR3 coding sequence is TGTGCCAGCAAAACAGGCGGGGAGCGGACCCAGTACTTC. Its translation: CASKTGGERTQYF.

This clonotype was recorded many times. The V gene is TRBV4-3, the J gene TRBJ2-3; a possible D gene is TRBD1 (6 bases). V dropped 1 base and J dropped 2 bases, with 13 bases sitting between them. Germline lookup yields CDR1 LGHNA and CDR2 YSLEER. The CDR3 extends over 16 amino acids. The CDR3 loop reads CASSQGANRVTDTQYF. CDR3 nucleotides: TGCGCCAGCAGCCAAGGGGCAAACAGGGTCACAGATACGCAGTATTTT.

There are many counts of this clonotype. The chain links TRBV27 to TRBJ1-6; D possibly corresponds to TRBD1 (6 bases). V lost 3 bases, J lost 7 bases, and 19 bases lay in between. Germline V lookup: CDR1 MNHEY, CDR2 SMNVEV (reference sequence). This CDR3 contains 17 residues. CDR3 in amino acids: CASSFNTGAGYNSPLHF. CDR3 DNA: TGTGCCAGCAGTTTTAACACGGGGGCAGGTTACAATTCACCCCTCCACTTT.